The 10 T cell receptor beta chains presented below share a single source sample, sequenced in a study of CD8 T cells in Susac syndrome. Reverse transcription used about 0.5 to 1 ug RNA and random hexamers. TCRdb ran MiXCR on the immunoSEQ multiplex PCR reads and lists one entry per CDR3 protein. The data show 250,000 to 300,000 distinct CDR3 sequences, with about 88% seen just once and approximately 0.2% held by the top ten. Source material: CD8+ T cells from PBMCs. These TCRs come from a human donor with multiple sclerosis.

This clonotype was detected once. The chain has TRBV29-1 and TRBJ2-7; no clear D. V was clipped by 4 bases and J by 0 bases, with 10 bases between them. The CDR3 has 13 amino acids. Germline values: CDR1 SQVTM, CDR2 ANQGSEA. The CDR3 loop is CSVAPQTSYEQYF. The CDR3 DNA reads as TGCAGCGTTGCACCACAGACCTCCTACGAGCAGTACTTC.

This chain links TRBV7-9 with TRBJ2-5; D is undetermined. With 4 bases removed from V and 5 bases from J, the gap between germline ends came to 17 bases. Germline values: CDR1 SEHNR, CDR2 FQNEAQ (reference sequence). CDR3 length: 15 residues. This CDR3 reads CASSSILFSWETQYF. As DNA, the CDR3 is TGTGCCAGCAGCTCTATATTATTCTCTTGGGAGACCCAGTACTTC.

The V gene is TRBV14, the J gene TRBJ2-2; a possible D gene is TRBD1 (5 bases). CDR3 length equals 13 residues. CDR1 is SGHDN, CDR2 FVKESK, per germline. V was clipped by 5 bases and J by 3 bases, with 7 bases between them. The CDR3 reads CASSGQHTGELFF. DNA for the CDR3: TGTGCCAGCAGCGGACAACACACCGGGGAGCTGTTTTTT.

The chain recombines TRBV20-1 with TRBJ1-5; 7 bases map to TRBD1. CDR1 and CDR2 from the germline V gene are DFQATT and SNEGSKA (reference sequence). CDR3 size: 19 residues. After removal of 0 bases from V and 4 bases from J, the junction contained 18 bases not matched to a gene. The CDR3 DNA follows: TGCAGTGCTAGAGATCTCAGGGTGACAAGGGGGCCTGGGAATCAGCCCCAGCATTTT. Its translation: CSARDLRVTRGPGNQPQHF.

This clonotype was detected only a few times. The genes are TRBV18 and TRBJ2-1, with 12 bases aligning to TRBD2. Losses at the gene ends were 5 bases for V and 3 bases for J; bases not matched to a gene: 5. Germline CDR1 KGHSH, CDR2 LQKENI. This CDR3 region has 16 residues. CDR3 in amino acids: CASSITSGRHYNEQFF. In nucleotides, the CDR3 is TGTGCCAGCTCAATAACTAGCGGGAGGCACTACAATGAGCAGTTCTTC.

J is TRBJ2-1 and V is TRBV28, with D maybe TRBD1 (5 bases). Trimming cost V 5 bases and J 5 bases, with 19 bases left between them. The length of the CDR3 is 16 residues. CDR1 is MDHEN, CDR2 SYDVKM, per germline. The CDR3 DNA is TGTGCCAGCAGTGTCACGGGCCAGGGTTGGAACAATGAGCAGTTCTTC. This translates into CASSVTGQGWNNEQFF.

This clonotype was detected only a few times. The junction departs from germline at one end; a sequencing error may be responsible. The chain uses TRBV6-2 or TRBV6-3 and TRBJ2-3, with 9 bases identical to TRBD1. CDR1 and CDR2 from the germline V gene are MNHEY and SVGEGT. The CDR3 length is 17 residues. CDR3 in DNA: TGTGCTAGCAGTTACTTAGGGACAGGGTACCAGACAGATACGCAGTATTTT. The encoded protein is CASSYLGTGYQTDTQYF.

The V gene is TRBV4-3, the J gene TRBJ2-7; D is perhaps TRBD2 (5 bases). V was pared by 0 bases and J by 1 base, with 13 bases between. The CDR3 contains 16 residues. Germline CDR1 LGHNA, CDR2 YSLEER. The CDR3 sequence: CASSQDLLALSYEQYF. The CDR3 DNA is TGCGCCAGCAGCCAAGATCTTCTAGCTTTATCCTACGAGCAGTACTTC.

V usage is TRBV29-1 and J usage is TRBJ2-7; D is unclear. CDR1 and CDR2 from the germline V gene are SQVTM and ANQGSEA. Trimming pared 3 bases from V and 3 bases from J, leaving 6 bases between. The CDR3 sequence is 11 residues long. Here the CDR3 DNA reads TGCAGCGTTGACACTAACTACGAGCAGTACTTC. Its translation: CSVDTNYEQYF.

This clonotype was seen just once. Germline is not matched at one junction end, which may reflect a read error. The rearrangement joins TRBV4-1 to TRBJ1-1; the D gene is possibly TRBD1 (6 bases). The germline gives CDR1 MGHRA, CDR2 YSYEKL. The CDR3 loop spans 17 amino acids. The CDR3 loop is CASSQGGPGAVKTEAFF. CDR3 sequence (DNA): TGCGCCAGCAGCCAAGGAGGCCCGGGGGCGGTGAAAACTGAAGCTTTCTTT.